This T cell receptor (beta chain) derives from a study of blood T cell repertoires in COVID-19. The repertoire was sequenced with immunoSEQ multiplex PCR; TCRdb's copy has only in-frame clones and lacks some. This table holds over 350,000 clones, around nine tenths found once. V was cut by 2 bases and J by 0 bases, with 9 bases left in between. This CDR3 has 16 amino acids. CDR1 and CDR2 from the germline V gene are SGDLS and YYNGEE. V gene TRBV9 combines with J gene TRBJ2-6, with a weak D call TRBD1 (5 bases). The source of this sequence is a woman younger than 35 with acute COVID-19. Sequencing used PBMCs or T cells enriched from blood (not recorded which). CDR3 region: CASSVSGASGANVLTF. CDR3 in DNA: TGTGCCAGCAGCGTCAGTGGGGCCTCTGGGGCCAACGTCCTGACTTTC.